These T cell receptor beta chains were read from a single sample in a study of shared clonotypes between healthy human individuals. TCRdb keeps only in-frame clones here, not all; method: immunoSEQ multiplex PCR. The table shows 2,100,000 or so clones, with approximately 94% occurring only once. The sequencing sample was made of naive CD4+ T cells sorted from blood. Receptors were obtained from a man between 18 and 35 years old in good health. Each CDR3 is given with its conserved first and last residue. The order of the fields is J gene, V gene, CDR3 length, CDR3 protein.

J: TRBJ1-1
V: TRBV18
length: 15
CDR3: CASSPQQGAAAEAFF

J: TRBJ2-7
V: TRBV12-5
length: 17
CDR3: CARPSPRGTSDSYEQYF

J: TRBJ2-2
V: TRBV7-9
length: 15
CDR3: CASSGQPFDSGELFF

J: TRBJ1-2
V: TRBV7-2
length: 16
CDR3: CASSFRAGLPNYGYTF

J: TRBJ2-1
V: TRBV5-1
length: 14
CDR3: CASSSDRGNNEQFF

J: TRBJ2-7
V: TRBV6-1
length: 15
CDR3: CASSVTGPSSYEQYF

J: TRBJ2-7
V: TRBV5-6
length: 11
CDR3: CASSLGYEQYF

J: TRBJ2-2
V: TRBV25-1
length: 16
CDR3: CASSEYMQGGTGELFF

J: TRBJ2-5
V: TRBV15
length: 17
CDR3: CATSGGLVTKYQETQYF

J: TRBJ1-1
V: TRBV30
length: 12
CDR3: CAWSNRDRGAFF

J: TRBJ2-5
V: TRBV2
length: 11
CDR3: CASRQKETQYF

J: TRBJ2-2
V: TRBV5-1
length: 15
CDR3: CASSFSGANTGELFF

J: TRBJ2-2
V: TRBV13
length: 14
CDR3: CASSRDSNTGELFF

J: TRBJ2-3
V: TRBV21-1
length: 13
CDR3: CASLTSATDTQYF

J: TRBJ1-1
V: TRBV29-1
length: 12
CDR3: CSVTDRGSEAFF

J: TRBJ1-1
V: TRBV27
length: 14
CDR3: CASINSGGGTEAFF

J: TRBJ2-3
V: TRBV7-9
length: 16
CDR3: CASSLLGAPLTDTQYF

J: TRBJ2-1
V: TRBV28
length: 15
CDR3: CASTPGGADRNEQFF

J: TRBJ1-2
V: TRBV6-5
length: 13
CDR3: CASSYDLLYGYTF

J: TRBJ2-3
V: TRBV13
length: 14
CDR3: CASSSDRDWDTQYF

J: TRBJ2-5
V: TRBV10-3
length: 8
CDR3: CAIEEQYF

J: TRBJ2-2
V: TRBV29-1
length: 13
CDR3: CSVELAGAGELFF

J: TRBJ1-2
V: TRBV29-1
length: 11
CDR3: CSVDSGHGYTF

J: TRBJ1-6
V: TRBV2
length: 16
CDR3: CASKTGGSSYNSPLHF

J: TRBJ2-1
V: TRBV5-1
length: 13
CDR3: CASSADIYNEQFF

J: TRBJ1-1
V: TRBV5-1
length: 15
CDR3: CASSLREGIGTEAFF